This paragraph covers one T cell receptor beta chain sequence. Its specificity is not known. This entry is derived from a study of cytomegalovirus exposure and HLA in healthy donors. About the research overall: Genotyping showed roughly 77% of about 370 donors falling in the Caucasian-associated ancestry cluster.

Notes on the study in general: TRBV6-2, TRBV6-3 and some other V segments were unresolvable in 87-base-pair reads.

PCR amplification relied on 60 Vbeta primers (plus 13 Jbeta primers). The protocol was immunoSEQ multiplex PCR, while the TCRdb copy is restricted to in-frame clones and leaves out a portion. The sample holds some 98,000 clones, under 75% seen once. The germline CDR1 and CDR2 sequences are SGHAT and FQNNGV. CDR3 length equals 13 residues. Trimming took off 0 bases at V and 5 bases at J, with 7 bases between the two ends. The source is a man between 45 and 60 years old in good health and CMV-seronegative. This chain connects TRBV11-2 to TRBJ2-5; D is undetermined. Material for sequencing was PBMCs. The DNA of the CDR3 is TGTGCCAGCAGCTTAGAGAACGAGGAGACCCAGTACTTC. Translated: CASSLENEETQYF.